The 10 T cell receptor beta chains given below trace back to one sample, sequenced in a study of cytomegalovirus exposure and HLA in healthy donors. The primer mix had 60 Vbeta and 13 Jbeta primers. Measured with immunoSEQ multiplex PCR; TCRdb has only the in-frame clones, and not every one. The table lists roughly 140,000 clones, about four fifths of them singletons. The sample comprised PBMCs. The receptors were sampled from a male donor in good health and CMV-seronegative.

The chain joins TRBV19 to TRBJ2-2; tentative D call: TRBD1 (5 bases). Germline V CDR1 and CDR2: LNHDA, SQIVND (reference sequence). This CDR3 region has 13 residues. Trimming shortened V by 7 bases and J by 3 bases, and 9 bases separated the two germline ends. Here the CDR3 DNA reads TGTGCCAGTAAGGAAGGGGACACCGGGGAGCTGTTTTTT. Its protein is CASKEGDTGELFF.

This CDR3 is CASSYSTLGGTGELFF. CDR3 nucleotide sequence: TGTGCCAGCAGTTACTCAACCCTGGGGGGCACCGGGGAGCTGTTTTTT. J is TRBJ2-2 and V is TRBV6-5; perhaps TRBD2 as D (6 bases). Germline V gene lookup returns CDR1 MNHEY and CDR2 SVGAGI. Between the trimmed V and J ends, which lost 0 bases and 4 bases, there was a span of 12 bases. CDR3 length: 16 amino acids.

The V call is TRBV6-1, the J call TRBJ2-7; possibly TRBD2 for D (6 bases). Trimming took off 1 base at V and 2 bases at J, with 12 bases between the two ends. Germline V gene lookup returns CDR1 MNHNS and CDR2 SASEGT. The CDR3 loop spans 15 amino acids. Here the CDR3 DNA reads TGTGCCAGCAGTGAAGGTGCGGGAACCACCTACGAGCAGTACTTC. This translates into CASSEGAGTTYEQYF.

The chain uses TRBV5-4 and TRBJ1-1; no clear D. The V and J ends lost 6 bases and 1 base respectively, with 7 bases between them. Germline CDR1 reads SGHNT; CDR2 reads YYREEE (reference sequence). The CDR3 is 12 residues long. The CDR3: CASNGENTEAFF. The DNA of the CDR3 is TGTGCCAGCAACGGGGAGAACACTGAAGCTTTCTTT.

This chain uses TRBV7-2 with TRBJ1-2; D perhaps matches TRBD1 (6 bases). Germline CDR1 reads SGHTA; CDR2 reads FQGNSA. The CDR3 runs 14 residues. The ends were cut back, 3 bases at V and 5 bases at J, with 13 bases in the middle. CDR3 bases: TGTGCCAGCAGCTTGCGGGGGCGCGGATATGGCTACACCTTC. Its translation: CASSLRGRGYGYTF.

This sequence joins TRBV27 and TRBJ2-7, with 10 bases aligning to TRBD2. Trimming took 8 bases from V and 0 from J; bases not matched to a gene: 7. This CDR3 is built from 15 residues. CDR1 and CDR2 (germline): MNHEY, SMNVEV (reference sequence). DNA of the CDR3: TGTGCCAGCGGGGAACTAGCGGGAATCTCCTACGAGCAGTACTTC. Protein sequence: CASGELAGISYEQYF.

The chain is built from TRBV4-1 and TRBJ2-5, with 14 bases identical to TRBD2. CDR3 size: 16 residues. The V segment lost 3 bases and the J segment 1 base; nucleotides outside the gene matches: 1. Germline V gives CDR1 MGHRA, CDR2 YSYEKL. CDR3 in amino acids: CASSQGTSGSQETQYF. CDR3 sequence (DNA): TGCGCCAGCAGCCAGGGGACTAGCGGGAGCCAAGAGACCCAGTACTTC.

J is TRBJ2-7 and V is TRBV11-2, with a weak D call TRBD2 (5 bases). This CDR3 spans 14 amino acids. Per the germline V gene, CDR1 is SGHAT and CDR2 is FQNNGV. V was trimmed by 8 bases and J by 2 bases, leaving 16 bases between them. CDR3 DNA sequence: TGTGCCAGCGGCCCGGTGGTAGCGACCTACGAGCAGTACTTC. Translation gives CASGPVVATYEQYF.

This sequence joins TRBV2 and TRBJ2-3; 7 positions agree with TRBD1. Per germline, CDR1 SNHLY and CDR2 FYNNEI. The V and J ends lost 4 bases and 4 bases, in that order; junction bases with no gene match: 8. The CDR3 totals 15 residues. CDR3 in DNA: TGTGCCAGCAGTGTTAACAGGGGCAATGCAGATACGCAGTATTTT. Translating it yields CASSVNRGNADTQYF.

This clone was found a few times. This chain links TRBV7-9 with TRBJ1-2; 11 bases line up with TRBD1. This CDR3 region has 19 residues. The germline CDR1 and CDR2 sequences are SEHNR and FQNEAQ (reference sequence). Trimming took 2 bases from V and 5 from J; bases not matched to a gene: 16. DNA for the CDR3: TGTGCCAGCAGCTTACCAGGCGGACAGGGGGCTTTGCAAAGATATGGCTACACCTTC. Protein: CASSLPGGQGALQRYGYTF.